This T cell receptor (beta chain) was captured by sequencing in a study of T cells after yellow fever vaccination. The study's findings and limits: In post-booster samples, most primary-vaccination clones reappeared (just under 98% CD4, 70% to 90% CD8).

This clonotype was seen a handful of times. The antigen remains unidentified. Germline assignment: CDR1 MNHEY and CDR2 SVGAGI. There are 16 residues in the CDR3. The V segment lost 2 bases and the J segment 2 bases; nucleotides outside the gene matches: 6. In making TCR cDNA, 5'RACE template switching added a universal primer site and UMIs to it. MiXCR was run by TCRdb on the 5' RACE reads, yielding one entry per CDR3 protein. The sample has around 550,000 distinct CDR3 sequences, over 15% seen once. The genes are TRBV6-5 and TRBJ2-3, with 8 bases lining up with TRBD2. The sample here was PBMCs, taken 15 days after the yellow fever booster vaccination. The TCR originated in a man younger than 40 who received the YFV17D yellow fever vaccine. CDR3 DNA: TGTGCCAGCAGTTACCTAGGAGCGGGAGACACAGATACGCAGTATTTT. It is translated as CASSYLGAGDTDTQYF.